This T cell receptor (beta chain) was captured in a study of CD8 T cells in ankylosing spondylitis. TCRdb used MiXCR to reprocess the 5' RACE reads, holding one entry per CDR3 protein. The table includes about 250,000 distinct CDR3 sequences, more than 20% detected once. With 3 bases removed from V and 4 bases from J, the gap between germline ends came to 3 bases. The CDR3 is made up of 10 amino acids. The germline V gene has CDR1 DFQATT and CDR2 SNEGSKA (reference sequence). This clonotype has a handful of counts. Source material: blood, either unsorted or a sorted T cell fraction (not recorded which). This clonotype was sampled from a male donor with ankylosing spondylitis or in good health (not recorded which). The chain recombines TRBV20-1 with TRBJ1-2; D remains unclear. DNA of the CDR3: TGCAGTGCTAGTCGCTATGGCTACACCTTC. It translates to CSASRYGYTF.